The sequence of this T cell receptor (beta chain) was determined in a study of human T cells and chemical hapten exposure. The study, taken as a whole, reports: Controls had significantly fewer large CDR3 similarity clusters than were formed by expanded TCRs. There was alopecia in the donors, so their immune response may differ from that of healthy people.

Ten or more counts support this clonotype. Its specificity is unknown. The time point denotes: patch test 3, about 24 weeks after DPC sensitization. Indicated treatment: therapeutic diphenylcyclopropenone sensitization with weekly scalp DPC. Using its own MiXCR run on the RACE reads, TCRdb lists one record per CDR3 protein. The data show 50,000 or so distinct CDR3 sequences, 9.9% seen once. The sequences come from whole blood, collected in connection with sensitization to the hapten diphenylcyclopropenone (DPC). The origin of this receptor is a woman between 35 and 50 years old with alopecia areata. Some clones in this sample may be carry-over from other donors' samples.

DNA of the CDR3: TGTGCCAGCAGTTCCTTGACATATTTAGCCAAAAACATTCAGTACTTC. It specifies CASSSLTYLAKNIQYF. J is TRBJ2-4 and V is TRBV6-2 or TRBV6-3, with no clear D. The CDR3 is 16 residues long. Germline CDR1 and CDR2: MNHEY and SVGEGT. Trimming shortened V by 4 bases and J by 0 bases, and 13 bases separated the two germline ends.